This TCR beta chain was obtained from a study of cytomegalovirus exposure and HLA in healthy donors. Study in general: Findings of an earlier analysis included around 100 million unique TCR beta sequences from 200 million or so T cells.

Both 60 Vbeta primers and 13 Jbeta primers went into the PCR. This table comes from immunoSEQ multiplex PCR, and its TCRdb copy is limited to in-frame clones, with some not included. The profile shows around 170,000 clones, 76% of them singletons. This clone was counted a single time. Its antigen remains unidentified. Study-level findings and limits: A prior analysis recorded that most TCR beta V segments were productive about 90% or about 30% of the time.

The CDR3 consists of 14 residues. V shed 2 bases and J shed 1 base, with 9 bases lying between them. Germline CDR1 MDHEN, CDR2 SYDVKM. The chain links TRBV28 to TRBJ2-7; D is undetermined. This TCR came from a man between 18 and 29 years old in good health and CMV-seronegative. The sample consisted of PBMCs. CDR3 loop: CASSLAQVSYEQYF. The CDR3 nucleotides are TGTGCCAGCAGTTTAGCTCAGGTGTCCTACGAGCAGTACTTC.